The sequence of this TCR beta chain was determined in a study of T cell responses to AZD1222 COVID-19 vaccine. Whole-study findings and limits: The study found vaccine-associated CD4 TCRs spanning spike, dominant at 160-218 and 743-854. Spike-specific TCR breadth rose after two AZD1222 doses, and depth rose as well.

Germline assignment: CDR1 KGHSH and CDR2 LQKENI. The CDR3 loop spans 15 amino acids. Deletions cut 2 bases from V and 4 bases from J, with 14 bases between. As concerns this clone: Its antigen is unknown.

Clones were read by immunoSEQ multiplex PCR, and TCRdb kept only the in-frame ones, dropping some. In the table there are approximately 80,000 clones, 85% to 95% of which are singletons. This TCR came from an adult who received the AZD1222 COVID-19 vaccine. This chain joins TRBV18 and TRBJ2-5; perhaps D is TRBD1 or TRBD2 (5 bases each). Material: peripheral blood, obtained 28 days after the second AZD1222 dose. CDR3 nucleotide sequence: TGTGCCAGCTCACCAACCGGGGCCGACAGAGAGACCCAGTACTTC. This gives the protein CASSPTGADRETQYF.